There are many counts of the clone carrying this T cell receptor (beta chain). Unique molecular identifiers were used in preparing the TCRbeta library. Via MiXCR, TCRdb re-called the PCR reads, giving one row per CDR3 protein. The sample lists a few hundred thousand distinct CDR3 sequences, approximately 10% occurring once. This sample stems from a study of T-cell reconstitution after alpha-beta-depleted transplantation in children. CDR3 length equals 12 residues. Germline-derived CDR1 and CDR2 are MNHEY and SMNVEV (reference sequence). Trimming at V came to 5 bases and at J to 7 bases, leaving 4 bases not matched to a gene.

This rearrangement joins TRBV27 to TRBJ2-7, with 8 nucleotides matching TRBD1. The sample in question was peripheral blood, obtained 180 days after TCRalphabeta/CD19-depleted stem cell transplant. This sequence was found in a male patient under 10 years old who had a stem cell transplant for chronic granulomatous disease, so the T cells may come from the graft donor. The CDR3 DNA sequence: TGTGCCAGCAGTAGACAGGGGCTGGAGCAGTACTTC. Protein sequence: CASSRQGLEQYF.